The 10 T cell receptor beta chains below were found in one sample sequenced in a study of T cell changes during pregnancy in multiple sclerosis. Sequencing was performed with immunoSEQ multiplex PCR; in TCRdb, only in-frame clones are kept and a portion is missing. Seen here are roughly 57,000 clones, under 95% observed once, and the top ten hold 2.5% to 3.5%. The sample consisted of CD8+ T cells from peripheral blood mononuclear cells, taken before pregnancy. The receptors stem from a female donor with multiple sclerosis, enrolled in a pregnancy study.

The rearrangement joins TRBV27 to TRBJ2-1; D is perhaps TRBD1 (6 bases). Trimming left V 3 bases short and J 9 bases short, with 12 bases between. CDR1 is MNHEY and CDR2 is SMNVEV in the germline V gene (reference sequence). The CDR3 spans 13 residues. In nucleotides, the CDR3 is TGTGCCAGCAGTTTCAGGGGTGGCGTTGAGCAGTTCTTC. Protein product: CASSFRGGVEQFF.

V and J are TRBV9 and TRBJ1-1; D gene ambiguous. The CDR3 is 15 residues long. V shed 0 bases and J shed 1 base, with 10 bases lying between them. Germline V gene lookup returns CDR1 SGDLS and CDR2 YYNGEE. The CDR3: CASSVDFSGNTEAFF. DNA of the CDR3: TGTGCCAGCAGCGTAGACTTTAGCGGGAACACTGAAGCTTTCTTT.

The V call is TRBV9, the J call TRBJ2-7; D perhaps matches TRBD1 (6 bases). Germline CDR1 and CDR2: SGDLS and YYNGEE. V gave up 4 bases and J gave up 2 bases, with 13 bases separating them. This CDR3 has 14 residues. CDR3 nucleotides: TGTGCCAGCAGCCTCACAGGGACCGCCTACGAGCAGTACTTC. Its protein product is CASSLTGTAYEQYF.

V usage is TRBV15 and J usage is TRBJ2-2, with unresolved D. The CDR3 loop spans 13 amino acids. The germline V gene encodes CDR1 LNHNV and CDR2 YYDKDF (reference sequence). V was clipped by 1 base and J by 6 bases, with 6 bases between them. The DNA of the CDR3 is TGTGCCACCAGCAGAGGAGTCTCCGGGGAGCTGTTTTTT. This codes for CATSRGVSGELFF.

The count of this clone is one. The rearrangement links TRBV4-1 to TRBJ1-2; tentative D call: TRBD1 (5 bases). This CDR3 region has 16 residues. The V gene's germline CDR1 is MGHRA and CDR2 YSYEKL. Trimming stripped 0 bases from V and 4 bases from J, with 15 bases between. The DNA for the CDR3 is TGCGCCAGCAGCCAAGAGTCGGGTGTGGGGCCCTATGGCTACACCTTC. Its translation is CASSQESGVGPYGYTF.

The chain links TRBV5-1 to TRBJ2-1, with 9 positions matching TRBD2. The junction had 7 bases not matched to a gene; V was cut back by 4 bases and J by 2 bases. The germline V gene has CDR1 SGHRS and CDR2 YFSETQ. This CDR3 contains 16 residues. For the CDR3, the DNA is TGCGCCAGCAGCCCGGACGGCGGGGGGGCCTACAATGAGCAGTTCTTC. As protein: CASSPDGGGAYNEQFF. Based on the CDR3 plus reference TRBV5-1 and TRBJ2-1, the full variable domain is KAGVTQTPRYLIKTRGQQVTLSCSPISGHRSVSWYQQTPGQGLQFLFEYFSETQRNKGNFPGRFSGRQFSNSRSEMNVSTLELGDSALYLCASSPDGGGAYNEQFFGPGTRLTVL.

The gene calls are TRBV2 and TRBJ1-5; D not certain. V was cut by 6 bases and J by 0 bases, with 9 bases left in between. The CDR3 spans 14 residues. CDR1 and CDR2 from the germline V gene are SNHLY and FYNNEI. This CDR3 reads CASSGVNSNQPQHF. DNA for the CDR3: TGTGCCAGCAGCGGGGTAAATAGCAATCAGCCCCAGCATTTT.

This sequence joins TRBV6-1 and TRBJ2-7, with D tentatively TRBD1 (5 bases). This CDR3 has 14 amino acids. The V gene lost 8 bases and the J gene lost 0 bases, with 14 bases spanning the gap. Germline CDR1 and CDR2: MNHNS and SASEGT. The CDR3 DNA follows: TGTGCCAGCCGAGCTGCGGACACCTCCTACGAGCAGTACTTC. Protein product: CASRAADTSYEQYF.

This clone is a singleton in its sample. The chain has TRBV7-3 and TRBJ2-5, with a possible D match to TRBD2 (5 bases). V shed 5 bases and J shed 5 bases, with 15 bases lying between them. The CDR3 covers 14 residues. Germline V lookup: CDR1 SGHTA, CDR2 FQGTGA. The CDR3 DNA sequence: TGTGCCAGCAGCCTCTTTGCGGGCGGTGAGACCCAGTACTTC. It translates to CASSLFAGGETQYF.

As for this clone: The sample holds other DNA sequences that translate to the same CDR3. The CDR3 region has the DNA TGTGCCAGCAGTTACTCTGCCGGGAACACTGAAGCTTTCTTT. Translated: CASSYSAGNTEAFF. V gene TRBV6-5 combines with J gene TRBJ1-1; D ambiguous. The CDR3 is made up of 14 amino acids. Germline CDR1 MNHEY, CDR2 SVGAGI. Deletions cut 0 bases from V and 1 base from J, with 6 bases between.